The 26 T cell receptor beta chains in this list originate from one sample, sequenced in a study of shared clonotypes between healthy human individuals. Profiled with immunoSEQ multiplex PCR; TCRdb holds only in-frame clones, not every one. The repertoire has 550,000 to 700,000 clones, approximately 73% of them found once; the top ten carry around 1.8%. Sequencing was performed on memory CD4+ T cells sorted from blood. Described subset: CD45RA-negative fraction. The receptors originated from a woman aged 30 to 39 in good health.

The chain is built from TRBV5-1 and TRBJ1-2; a possible D gene is TRBD1 (5 bases). This CDR3 has 14 amino acids. From germline, CDR1 is SGHRS and CDR2 YFSETQ. V was cut by 0 bases and J by 2 bases, with 8 bases left in between. The CDR3 sequence is CASSLVAGNYGYTF. The DNA of the CDR3 is TGCGCCAGCAGCTTGGTAGCAGGGAACTATGGCTACACCTTC.

The chain couples TRBV28 to TRBJ2-7, with TRBD1 as a possible D gene (5 bases). The germline V and J ends were trimmed by 7 bases and 8 bases, with 15 bases remaining between them. From germline, CDR1 is MDHEN and CDR2 SYDVKM. CDR3 length: 12 residues. The CDR3 DNA is TGTGCCAGCACAAAGCCGCAGGGTAAGCAGTACTTC. Protein sequence: CASTKPQGKQYF.

This clone occurred a few times. Other nucleotide sequences from this sample produce the same CDR3. The rearrangement joins TRBV7-8 to TRBJ2-2; D remains unclear. This CDR3 spans 14 amino acids. V was shortened by 1 base and J by 2 bases, with 5 bases between the two germline ends. CDR1 SGHVS and CDR2 FQNEAQ come from the germline V gene. The CDR3 coding sequence is TGTGCCAGCAGCTTAGGAGTTAACACCGGGGAGCTGTTTTTT. This sequence encodes CASSLGVNTGELFF.

About this clone itself: A far larger clone lies a single base away; this is likely a read error. The CDR3 protein is CANSSPSGNLYGEQFF. In DNA form, the CDR3 reads TGTGCCAACAGCTCCCCTAGCGGGAACCTCTACGGTGAGCAGTTCTTC. The chain is built from TRBV7-3 and TRBJ2-1; 9 bases match TRBD2. This CDR3 spans 16 amino acids. Looked up from germline, CDR1 is SGHTA and CDR2 is FQGTGA. The variable domain in full, completed from reference TRBV7-3 and TRBJ2-1, reads GAGVSQTPSNKVTEKGKYVELRCDPISGHTALYWYRQSLGQGPEFLIYFQGTGAADDSGLPNDRFFAVRPEGSVSTLKIQRTERGDSAVYLCANSSPSGNLYGEQFFGPGTRLTVL.

A word on this clone: At the DNA level, this CDR3 is encoded by other sequences in the same sample as well. The chain is built from TRBV18 and TRBJ1-1; perhaps TRBD1 as D (6 bases). V was shortened by 6 bases and J by 0 bases, with 14 bases between the two germline ends. Germline lookup yields CDR1 KGHSH and CDR2 LQKENI. The CDR3 sequence is 15 residues long. The CDR3 loop reads CASSPSTGLNTEAFF. DNA of the CDR3: TGTGCCAGCTCGCCCTCGACAGGTTTGAACACTGAAGCTTTCTTT.

The chain uses TRBV6-5 and TRBJ2-7; 7 bases line up with TRBD1. CDR1 is MNHEY, CDR2 SVGAGI, per germline. The CDR3 spans 14 residues. The V and J ends lost 6 bases and 0 bases, in that order; junction bases with no gene match: 5. The CDR3 region has the DNA TGTGCCAGCAGCGACAGGGCAGCCTCCTACGAGCAGTACTTC. It encodes CASSDRAASYEQYF.

V gene TRBV6-4 combines with J gene TRBJ1-1, with TRBD1 as a possible D gene (5 bases). The CDR3 has 14 residues. Trimming shortened V by 4 bases and J by 1 base, and 10 bases separated the two germline ends. Germline CDR1 reads MRHNA; CDR2 reads SNTAGT. The CDR3 sequence is CASSAEGTNTEAFF. The DNA of the CDR3 is TGTGCCAGCAGTGCAGAGGGGACGAACACTGAAGCTTTCTTT.

There are a few counts of this clone. The chain joins TRBV28 to TRBJ2-6; D is unresolved. Germline V gene lookup returns CDR1 MDHEN and CDR2 SYDVKM. V lost 5 bases and J lost 0, with 8 bases in between. The CDR3 extends over 15 amino acids. CDR3 sequence (DNA): TGTGCCAGCAGTGTCTTGTTCTCTGGGGCCAACGTCCTGACTTTC. Its protein is CASSVLFSGANVLTF. Looking up the rest from reference TRBV28 and TRBJ2-6 gives the full variable domain: DVKVTQSSRYLVKRTGEKVFLECVQDMDHENMFWYRQDPGLGLRLIYFSYDVKMKEKGDIPEGYSVSREKKERFSLILESASTNQTSMYLCASSVLFSGANVLTFGAGSRLTVL.

This sequence joins TRBV7-2 and TRBJ1-5; D not certain. Germline loops: CDR1 SGHTA, CDR2 FQGNSA. The CDR3 extends over 15 amino acids. Trimming cost V 5 bases and J 0 bases, with 11 bases left between them. Here the CDR3 DNA reads TGTGCCAGCAGCCCGGAGGTAAATAGCAATCAGCCCCAGCATTTT. Its translation is CASSPEVNSNQPQHF. The full variable domain, rest sourced from reference TRBV7-2 and TRBJ1-5, is GAGVSQSPSNKVTEKGKDVELRCDPISGHTALYWYRQSLGQGLEFLIYFQGNSAPDKSGLPSDRFSAERTGGSVSTLTIQRTQQEDSAVYLCASSPEVNSNQPQHFGDGTRLSIL.

The chain is built from TRBV13 and TRBJ1-1; D is perhaps TRBD1 (6 bases). Trimming took 4 bases from V and 1 from J, leaving 13 bases between them. The CDR3 is 15 amino acids. CDR1 and CDR2 (germline): PRHDT, FYEKMQ (reference sequence). CDR3 region: CASSSRPTGNTEAFF. CDR3 sequence (DNA): TGTGCCAGCAGCTCCCGACCGACAGGGAACACTGAAGCTTTCTTT.

This clone came up a few times. The V and J genes are TRBV25-1 and TRBJ2-7, with D possibly matching TRBD2 (6 bases). V dropped 7 bases and J dropped 3 bases, with 13 bases sitting between them. Germline CDR1 reads MGHDK; CDR2 reads SYGVNS. CDR3 length equals 13 residues. The CDR3 spells CASNAGGLYEQYF. As DNA, the CDR3 is TGTGCCAGCAACGCAGGAGGGCTCTACGAGCAGTACTTC.

The chain uses TRBV2 and TRBJ1-5, with D possibly TRBD1 on 6 matching bases. The CDR3 length is 14 residues. The germline V and J ends were trimmed by 4 bases and 2 bases, with 9 bases remaining between them. Germline values: CDR1 SNHLY, CDR2 FYNNEI. CDR3 in amino acids: CASSAAGGNQPQHF. The CDR3, as DNA: TGTGCCAGCAGTGCGGCAGGGGGCAATCAGCCCCAGCATTTT.

The CDR3 DNA sequence: TGTGCCAGCAGTGACTTCGGTTACGAGCAGTACTTC. Protein sequence: CASSDFGYEQYF. The chain couples TRBV2 to TRBJ2-7, with D hard to call. CDR3 length: 12 amino acids. Trimming took off 3 bases at V and 4 bases at J, with 7 bases between the two ends. Per the germline V gene, CDR1 is SNHLY and CDR2 is FYNNEI.

This clone appeared many times. The chain links TRBV10-2 to TRBJ1-3; D not resolved. This CDR3 spans 14 amino acids. The V gene lost 5 bases and the J gene lost 3 bases, with 11 bases spanning the gap. Germline V gene data show CDR1 as WSHSY and CDR2 as SAAADI. CDR3 sequence: CASSPGVVGNTIYF. The DNA of the CDR3 is TGCGCCAGCAGTCCCGGAGTGGTTGGAAACACCATATATTTT.

On this clone itself: Other DNA sequences in the sample encode the same CDR3. CDR3 in DNA: TGCGCCAGCAGCTTGGTAGCGGGAGTAAATGAGCAGTACTTC. Translating gives CASSLVAGVNEQYF. The chain employs TRBV5-1 and TRBJ2-7; 9 nucleotides match TRBD2. Unmatched junction bases numbered 5, after V lost 0 bases and J lost 7 bases. CDR1 SGHRS and CDR2 YFSETQ come from the germline V gene. The CDR3 spans 14 residues.

The rearrangement links TRBV5-6 to TRBJ1-2; a possible D gene is TRBD1 (5 bases). The V end lost 4 bases, the J end lost 7 bases, and 20 bases lay between the germline ends. The CDR3 length is 15 residues. Germline V gene sequence: CDR1 SGHDT, CDR2 YYEEEE. The CDR3 nucleotides are TGTGCCAGCAGCGAGGGGACTTTGTTTGGTCGTGGCTACACCTTC. As protein: CASSEGTLFGRGYTF.

This chain joins TRBV6-1 and TRBJ2-5; D ambiguous. Trimming removed 8 bases at V and 5 bases at J, with 15 bases between. CDR3 size: 13 residues. CDR1 and CDR2 from the germline V gene are MNHNS and SASEGT. The CDR3 here is CASSHTGRETQYF. The CDR3 DNA reads as TGTGCCAGCTCTCATACCGGGCGTGAGACCCAGTACTTC.

This clone was picked up a small number of times. The chain links TRBV15 to TRBJ1-4, with no clear D. The V and J ends lost 8 bases and 1 base respectively, with 5 bases between them. The CDR3 covers 12 residues. Germline V gene sequence: CDR1 LNHNV, CDR2 YYDKDF (reference sequence). CDR3 loop: CATGRTNEKLFF. In nucleotides, the CDR3 is TGTGCCACCGGACGAACTAATGAAAAACTGTTTTTT.

This clone was counted only a few times. V gene TRBV11-2 combines with J gene TRBJ2-2; 8 bases map to TRBD2. V lost 5 bases, J lost 4 bases, and 9 bases stayed unmatched. Germline-derived CDR1 and CDR2 are SGHAT and FQNNGV. This CDR3 is built from 16 residues. CDR3 residues: CASSPGTSGGTGELFF. Here the CDR3 DNA reads TGTGCCAGCAGCCCAGGGACCAGCGGGGGCACCGGGGAGCTGTTTTTT.

This clone was observed once. This rearrangement joins TRBV28 to TRBJ2-7; D possibly corresponds to TRBD1 (7 bases). CDR1 and CDR2 (germline): MDHEN, SYDVKM. V was shortened by 3 bases and J by 7 bases, with 22 bases between the two germline ends. The CDR3 loop spans 16 amino acids. The CDR3 protein is CASSLGGSGGIEEQYF. CDR3 in DNA: TGTGCCAGCAGTTTGGGTGGGTCAGGGGGGATCGAGGAGCAGTACTTC.

The sample holds many counts of this clone. This chain connects TRBV12-5 to TRBJ2-7, with D possibly TRBD1 on 6 matching bases. CDR3 length: 12 residues. The ends were cut back, 3 bases at V and 4 bases at J, with 7 bases in the middle. CDR1 and CDR2 from the germline V gene are LGHNT and FRNRAP. The CDR3 nucleotides read TGTGCTAGTGGTTTCGACAGGTACGAGCAGTACTTC. It codes for CASGFDRYEQYF.

The chain is built from TRBV2 and TRBJ2-3, with D possibly TRBD1 on 5 matching bases. CDR3 size: 14 residues. The germline gives CDR1 SNHLY, CDR2 FYNNEI. Trimming left V 6 bases short and J 3 bases short, with 13 bases between. The DNA for the CDR3 is TGTGCCAGCAGCAGGACAAAAATGACAGATACGCAGTATTTT. The encoded protein is CASSRTKMTDTQYF.

The chain uses TRBV5-8 and TRBJ1-5; unclear D gene. V shed 0 bases and J shed 1 base, with 8 bases lying between them. Germline CDR1 is SGHTS and CDR2 is YDEGEE. The CDR3 extends over 15 amino acids. The CDR3: CASSLGEMSNQPQHF. In DNA, the CDR3 is TGTGCCAGCAGCTTGGGTGAGATGAGCAATCAGCCCCAGCATTTT.

In its sample, this clone was seen a few times. The chain joins TRBV6-6 to TRBJ1-1, with a weak D call TRBD1 (6 bases). Germline V gives CDR1 MNHNY, CDR2 SVGAGI (reference sequence). CDR3 length: 14 residues. The germline V and J ends were trimmed by 0 bases and 4 bases, with 9 bases remaining between them. CDR3 in amino acids: CASSYSIRGTEAFF. The CDR3 DNA reads as TGTGCCAGCAGTTACTCGATCAGGGGCACTGAAGCTTTCTTT.

In DNA form, the CDR3 reads TGCGCCAGCAGTCCACAGGGGGTACAAGAGACCCAGTACTTC. Its translation is CASSPQGVQETQYF. The rearrangement joins TRBV5-1 to TRBJ2-5, with 8 bases lining up with TRBD1. Looked up from germline, CDR1 is SGHRS and CDR2 is YFSETQ. The CDR3 is 14 residues long. J gave up 2 bases and V 5 bases, and 5 bases lay outside the gene matches.

This clone was detected once. The chain recombines TRBV5-1 with TRBJ2-7, with 8 positions matching TRBD1. The CDR3 runs 15 residues. Trimming removed 0 bases from V and 7 bases from J; junction bases left unmatched: 9. Germline CDR1 reads SGHRS; CDR2 reads YFSETQ. The CDR3 region has the DNA TGCGCCAGCAGCTTGGCGCGGCAGGGGGCGGGTGAGCAGTACTTC. This translates into CASSLARQGAGEQYF.